These 7 T cell receptor beta chains originate from one sample sequenced in a study of T cells after posttransplantation cyclophosphamide. TCRdb's table, derived via immunoSEQ multiplex PCR, lists solely in-frame clones and lacks some. In the table there are over 10,000 clones, roughly 2% of which are singletons. Treatment was busulfan-fludarabine conditioning, a marrow graft, and cyclophosphamide on days +3 and +4. The source material was PBMCs, sampled after allogeneic stem cell transplant with posttransplant cyclophosphamide. The receptors here all came from a young adult male patient who received an allogeneic stem cell transplant from a related donor, was CMV-positive, and had no GVHD. Part of the T cell pool may stem from the graft donor.

This clone appeared a few times. The chain carries TRBV7-3 and TRBJ2-2; 7 positions agree with TRBD1. The germline gives CDR1 SGHTA, CDR2 FQGTGA. The CDR3 runs to 15 residues. V was pared by 2 bases and J by 2 bases, with 2 bases of the junction left unmatched. The CDR3 loop is CASSLDRDNTGELFF. CDR3 nucleotide sequence: TGTGCCAGCAGCTTAGACAGGGATAACACCGGGGAGCTGTTTTTT.

CDR3 loop: CASSLGRDRGNQPQHF. The CDR3 nucleotides read TGTGCCAGCAGCTTAGGCCGGGACAGGGGGAATCAGCCCCAGCATTTT. This rearrangement joins TRBV7-6 to TRBJ1-5, with 11 nucleotides matching TRBD1. Germline V gene data show CDR1 as SGHVS and CDR2 as FNYEAQ. The CDR3 covers 16 residues. With V trimmed by 1 base and J by 4 bases, 3 bases remained unmatched.

This clone was detected a few times. J is TRBJ2-1 and V is TRBV7-9; possibly TRBD2 for D (6 bases). The V gene's germline CDR1 is SEHNR and CDR2 FQNEAQ (reference sequence). V was shortened by 5 bases and J by 6 bases, with 17 bases between the two germline ends. CDR3 length equals 15 residues. For the CDR3, the DNA is TGTGCCAGCAGCCCTGGGGGGTCGCGGGCCAATGAGCAGTTCTTC. Translating it yields CASSPGGSRANEQFF.

The genes are TRBV7-9 and TRBJ1-6; D may be TRBD1 (6 bases). Germline CDR1 SEHNR, CDR2 FQNEAQ (reference sequence). Trimming stripped 8 bases from V and 9 bases from J, with 14 bases between. The CDR3 runs to 13 residues. CDR3 amino acids: CASRPDRSSPLHF. In nucleotides, the CDR3 is TGTGCCAGCCGACCCGACAGGAGTTCACCCCTCCACTTT. Full variable domain (outside the CDR3, taken from reference TRBV7-9 and TRBJ1-6): DTGVSQNPRHKITKRGQNVTFRCDPISEHNRLYWYRQTLGQGPEFLTYFQNEAQLEKSRLLSDRFSAERPKGSFSTLEIQRTEQGDSAMYLCASRPDRSSPLHFGNGTRLTVT.

The V call is TRBV19, the J call TRBJ2-2; 8 positions agree with TRBD2. J lost 5 bases, V lost 7 bases, and 6 bases had no gene match. This CDR3 spans 14 amino acids. Germline CDR1 is LNHDA and CDR2 is SQIVND (reference sequence). The CDR3: CASTSGTRTGELFF. CDR3 nucleotide sequence: TGTGCCAGTACCTCCGGGACTAGGACCGGGGAGCTGTTTTTT.

This clone occurred a few times. J is TRBJ2-3 and V is TRBV7-9, with D tentatively TRBD2 (6 bases). Germline-derived CDR1 and CDR2 are SEHNR and FQNEAQ (reference sequence). The V gene lost 4 bases and the J gene lost 6 bases, with 17 bases spanning the gap. CDR3 size: 15 residues. CDR3 sequence (DNA): TGTGCCAGCAGCTCTTTAGCGGTGGTTCTTGATACGCAGTATTTT. Its translation is CASSSLAVVLDTQYF.

The sample holds a few counts of this clone. The rearrangement joins TRBV28 to TRBJ1-3; 7 nucleotides match TRBD1. Germline loops: CDR1 MDHEN, CDR2 SYDVKM. With V trimmed by 6 bases and J by 0 bases, 2 bases remained unmatched. The CDR3 totals 14 residues. The CDR3 DNA follows: TGTGCCAGCAGAGGGGGCGACTCTGGAAACACCATATATTTT. Translation gives CASRGGDSGNTIYF.